This is a list of T cell receptor beta chains from one sample in a study of cytomegalovirus exposure and HLA in healthy donors. This table comes from immunoSEQ multiplex PCR, and its TCRdb copy is limited to in-frame clones, with some not included. Of about 78,000 clones listed, 72% are singletons. Material for sequencing was PBMCs. The receptors derive from a woman between 40 and 50 years old in good health and CMV-seropositive. Each CDR3 is given with its conserved first and last residue. D genes are given only for firm matches. The size entry is marked missing in some rows and otherwise reads once, few, many or a size class.

>TRBV2|.|TRBD2|TRBJ2-1
CASGGLAGVGDEQFF
TGTGCCAGCGGGGGACTAGCGGGGGTAGGCGATGAGCAGTTCTTC
>TRBV30|.|.|TRBJ1-1
CACTLDSTGTEAFF
TGTGCCTGCACCTTGGACAGCACGGGGACTGAAGCTTTCTTT
>TRBV4-2|few|TRBD2|TRBJ2-7
CASSQPHKAGAVYEQYF
TGTGCCAGCAGCCAACCCCACAAAGCGGGAGCGGTCTACGAGCAGTACTTC
>TRBV4-1|.|TRBD1|TRBJ2-2
CASRGFGTGGKHGELFF
TGCGCCAGCAGGGGATTTGGGACAGGGGGTAAACACGGGGAGCTGTTTTTT
>TRBV5-1|few|.|TRBJ2-6
CASSFNSGANVLTF
TGCGCCAGCAGCTTTAACTCTGGGGCCAACGTCCTGACTTTC
>TRBV29-1|.|.|TRBJ2-7
CSVARQDYEQYF
TGCAGCGTGGCCAGACAGGACTACGAGCAGTACTTC
>TRBV28|.|TRBD1|TRBJ1-2
CASRTGNNYGYTF
TGTGCCTCCCGGACAGGAAATAACTATGGCTACACCTTC
>TRBV6-5|few|.|TRBJ1-1
CASSYGGGSTEAFF
TGTGCCAGCAGTTACGGTGGCGGATCAACTGAAGCTTTCTTT
>TRBV15|few|.|TRBJ1-1
CATSSSNTEAFF
TGTGCCACCAGCAGCTCGAACACTGAAGCTTTCTTT
>TRBV7-2|.|TRBD2|TRBJ2-7
CASSTAREYEQYF
TGTGCCAGCAGTACGGCGCGGGAGTACGAGCAGTACTTC